The 9 T cell receptor beta chains in this list originate from one sample, sequenced in a study of T-cell reconstitution after alpha-beta-depleted transplantation in children. The library targeted TCRbeta and was prepared with unique molecular identifiers. Each CDR3 protein is one row after TCRdb ran MiXCR on the PCR reads. This table has 580,000 or so distinct CDR3 sequences, more than 20% appearing once. Sequencing used PBMCs, mostly from graft donor cells, obtained 360 days after TCRalphabeta/CD19-depleted stem cell transplant. Source of these receptors: a boy under three years old who had a stem cell transplant for acute myeloid leukemia, so the T cells may come from the graft donor.

At least ten counts were recorded for this clonotype. The chain recombines TRBV5-1 with TRBJ1-6; TRBD1 is a possible D gene (5 bases). Trimming removed 0 bases from V and 8 bases from J, with 12 bases in between. Germline V lookup: CDR1 SGHRS, CDR2 YFSETQ. The CDR3 is 15 amino acids. The CDR3 spells CASSLAGGKDSPLHF. The CDR3, as DNA: TGCGCCAGCAGCTTGGCCGGGGGAAAGGATTCACCCCTCCACTTT.

Only one count was recorded for this clonotype. This rearrangement joins TRBV20-1 to TRBJ1-5, with 7 bases fitting TRBD1. Unmatched junction bases numbered 6, after V lost 4 bases and J lost 0 bases. This CDR3 comprises 15 residues. Germline lookup yields CDR1 DFQATT and CDR2 SNEGSKA (reference sequence). The CDR3 bases are TGCAGTGCTAAGCGGGACAGTCATAGCAATCAGCCCCAGCATTTT. Encoded protein: CSAKRDSHSNQPQHF.

In its sample, this clonotype was seen a few times. The chain uses TRBV10-3 and TRBJ1-1; TRBD1 is a possible D gene (6 bases). Trimming removed 10 bases at V and 4 bases at J, with 16 bases between. Germline lookup yields CDR1 ENHRY and CDR2 SYGVKD. The CDR3 contains 13 residues. This chain's CDR3 is CATMGHVGTEAFF. Here the CDR3 DNA reads TGTGCCACCATGGGACATGTGGGCACTGAAGCTTTCTTT.

This clonotype was counted ten times or more. Here the CDR3 DNA reads TGTGCCAGCAGCTTAGCGGAGGCAGTCAACACTGAAGCTTTCTTT. Encoded protein: CASSLAEAVNTEAFF. The rearrangement joins TRBV7-2 to TRBJ1-1; no reliable D call. Looked up from germline, CDR1 is SGHTA and CDR2 is FQGNSA. Deletions cut 0 bases from V and 2 bases from J, with 10 bases between. CDR3 length equals 15 residues.

At least ten counts were recorded for this clonotype. The CDR3 spells CASSLRSGRSNEKLFF. The CDR3 DNA follows: TGTGCCAGCAGCTTACGCTCGGGACGGTCTAATGAAAAACTGTTTTTT. The gene calls are TRBV7-8 and TRBJ1-4; tentatively, D is TRBD1 (5 bases). Trimming shortened V by 2 bases and J by 3 bases, and 13 bases separated the two germline ends. The CDR3 contains 16 residues. CDR1 is SGHVS and CDR2 is FQNEAQ in the germline V gene. Using reference TRBV7-8 and TRBJ1-4 for the parts outside the CDR3, the full variable domain is GAGVSQSPRYKVAKRGQDVALRCDPISGHVSLFWYQQALGQGPEFLTYFQNEAQLDKSGLPSDRFFAERPEGSVSTLKIQRTQQEDSAVYLCASSLRSGRSNEKLFFGSGTQLSVL.

The rearrangement links TRBV20-1 to TRBJ1-2, with 7 nucleotides matching TRBD1. V lost 1 base and J lost 4; bases outside the gene matches: 9. CDR1 DFQATT and CDR2 SNEGSKA come from the germline V gene (reference sequence). This CDR3 is 15 amino acids long. CDR3 nucleotides: TGCAGTGCTAGAGTCAAGGGGGCCCCCCGCTATGGCTACACCTTC. Its translation is CSARVKGAPRYGYTF.

This clonotype was counted between two and nine times. The rearrangement joins TRBV5-6 to TRBJ2-7; 7 bases are a match to TRBD1. Looked up from germline, CDR1 is SGHDT and CDR2 is YYEEEE. J gave up 5 bases and V 2 bases, and 4 bases lay outside the gene matches. This CDR3 is 13 amino acids long. The CDR3 DNA reads as TGTGCCAGCAGCTTCCGGGACAGAGACGAGCAGTACGTC. The encoded protein is CASSFRDRDEQYV.

In its sample, this clonotype was seen many times. The J gene is TRBJ2-7, the V gene TRBV20-1; D might be TRBD1 (6 bases). The germline V gene has CDR1 DFQATT and CDR2 SNEGSKA (reference sequence). The CDR3 totals 17 residues. V lost 1 base, J lost 4 bases, and 23 bases lay in between. This CDR3 reads CSARAYRAIHPLYEQYV. The CDR3 nucleotides are TGCAGTGCTAGAGCCTACAGGGCGATCCACCCATTATACGAGCAGTACGTC.

This clonotype was seen only a few times. This sequence joins TRBV7-9 and TRBJ1-1; D unclear. CDR3 length: 12 amino acids. Trimming shortened V by 6 bases and J by 7 bases, and 12 bases separated the two germline ends. Germline V gene lookup returns CDR1 SEHNR and CDR2 FQNEAQ (reference sequence). CDR3 coding DNA: TGTGCCAGCAGACCCGTGAACCTTGAAGCTTTCTTT. Translated: CASRPVNLEAFF. Supplemented by reference TRBV7-9 and TRBJ1-1, the full variable domain reads DTGVSQNPRHKITKRGQNVTFRCDPISEHNRLYWYRQTLGQGPEFLTYFQNEAQLEKSRLLSDRFSAERPKGSFSTLEIQRTEQGDSAMYLCASRPVNLEAFFGQGTRLTVV.